This T cell receptor beta chain was sequenced for a study of T-cell memory formation after mild COVID-19. General observations from the study: What remained unconfirmed was the SARS-CoV-2 specificity of second-wave clones peaking on day 37. CD4+ clones that contracted lay mainly in CM and EM; CD8+ ones lay in EMRA.

This clonotype was picked up a small number of times. Its matching antigen is unknown. Trimming removed 7 bases at V and 3 bases at J, with 22 bases between. The length of the CDR3 is 17 residues. One entry per CDR3 protein, called by TCRdb with MiXCR from the 5' RACE reads. Of roughly 120,000 distinct CDR3 sequences in the sample, roughly 15% are singletons; the top ten hold over 11%. Sequencing was done on a sample of PBMCs or a T cell subset sorted from them (not recorded which). This TCR derives from an adult woman who had mild COVID-19 (a few samples of this study predate the infection). Cell type and time point are not known. The chain has TRBV12-3 or TRBV12-4 and TRBJ1-5, with D hard to call. This chain's CDR3 is CASTPGGGGSLNQPQHF. Written as DNA, the CDR3 is TGTGCCAGCACCCCAGGTGGAGGAGGGTCCCTCAATCAGCCCCAGCATTTT.